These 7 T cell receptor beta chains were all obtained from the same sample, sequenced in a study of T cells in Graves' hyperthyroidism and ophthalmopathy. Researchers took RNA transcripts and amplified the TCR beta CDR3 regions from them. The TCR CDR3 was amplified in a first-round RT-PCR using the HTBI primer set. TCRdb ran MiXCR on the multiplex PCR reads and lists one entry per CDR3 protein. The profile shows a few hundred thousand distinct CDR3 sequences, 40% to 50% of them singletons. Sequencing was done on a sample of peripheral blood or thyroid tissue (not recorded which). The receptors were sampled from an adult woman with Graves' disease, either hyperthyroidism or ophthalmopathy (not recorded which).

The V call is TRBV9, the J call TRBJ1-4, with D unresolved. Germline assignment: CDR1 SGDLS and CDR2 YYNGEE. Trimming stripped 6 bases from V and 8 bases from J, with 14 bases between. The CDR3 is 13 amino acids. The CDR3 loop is CASIGGEAEKLFF. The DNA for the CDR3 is TGTGCCAGCATTGGTGGGGAAGCGGAAAAACTGTTTTTT.

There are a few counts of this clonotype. The CDR3 sequence: CASRVGPRETQYF. CDR3 coding DNA: TGTGCCAGCAGGGTGGGTCCGCGGGAGACCCAGTACTTC. The gene calls are TRBV2 and TRBJ2-5; D remains ambiguous. This CDR3 has 13 amino acids. From germline, CDR1 is SNHLY and CDR2 FYNNEI. V was pared by 6 bases and J by 5 bases, with 13 bases between.

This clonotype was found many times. CDR3 nucleotides: TGTGCCATCAGTAGGGACAGTCTAGTCTATGGCTACACCTTC. It codes for CAISRDSLVYGYTF. The V call is TRBV10-3, the J call TRBJ1-2, with 7 bases lining up with TRBD1. CDR3 length: 14 residues. The ends lost 5 bases at V and 4 bases at J; junction bases unmatched: 7. Looked up from germline, CDR1 is ENHRY and CDR2 is SYGVKD.

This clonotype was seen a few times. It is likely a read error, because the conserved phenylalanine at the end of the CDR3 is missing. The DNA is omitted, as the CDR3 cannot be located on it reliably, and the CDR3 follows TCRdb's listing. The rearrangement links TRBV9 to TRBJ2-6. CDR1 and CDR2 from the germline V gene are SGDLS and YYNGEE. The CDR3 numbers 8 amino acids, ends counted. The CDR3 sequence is CASSLWTS.

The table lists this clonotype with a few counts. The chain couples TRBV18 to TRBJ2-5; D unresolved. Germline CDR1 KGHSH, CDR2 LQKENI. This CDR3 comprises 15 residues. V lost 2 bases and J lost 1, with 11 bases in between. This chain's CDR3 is CASSPKYTLQETQYF. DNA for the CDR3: TGTGCCAGCTCACCAAAGTACACCCTCCAAGAGACCCAGTACTTC.

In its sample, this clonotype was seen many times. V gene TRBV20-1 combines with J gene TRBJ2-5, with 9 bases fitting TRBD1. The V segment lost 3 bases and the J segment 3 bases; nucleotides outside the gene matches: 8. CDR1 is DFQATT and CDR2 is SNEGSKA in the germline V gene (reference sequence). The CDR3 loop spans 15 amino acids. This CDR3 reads CSAREGTGTEETQYF. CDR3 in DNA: TGCAGTGCTAGGGAAGGGACAGGGACGGAAGAGACCCAGTACTTC.

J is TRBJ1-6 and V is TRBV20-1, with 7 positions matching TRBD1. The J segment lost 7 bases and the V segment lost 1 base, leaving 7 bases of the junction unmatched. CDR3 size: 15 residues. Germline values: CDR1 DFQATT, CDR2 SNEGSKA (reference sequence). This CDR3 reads CSARAPDRQNSPLHF. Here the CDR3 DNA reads TGCAGTGCTAGAGCGCCGGACAGGCAGAATTCACCCCTCCACTTT.